The next 32 T cell receptor beta chains were all read from a single sample in a study of circulating and synovial CD4+ cells in juvenile arthritis. Assay: immunoSEQ multiplex PCR; the TCRdb copy retains only in-frame clones and omits some. The data hold about 16,000 clones, with around nine tenths observed a single time. Sequencing input: CD4+ T cells from blood. These receptors all stem from a human donor with juvenile idiopathic arthritis.

The genes are TRBV19 and TRBJ1-6; the D gene is possibly TRBD1 (5 bases). V lost 6 bases and J lost 14, with 26 bases in between. The CDR3 contains 16 residues. Germline V gene data show CDR1 as LNHDA and CDR2 as SQIVND (reference sequence). CDR3: CASRGGPGRGSSALHF. In nucleotides, the CDR3 is TGTGCCAGTAGGGGGGGACCGGGACGGGGGTCTTCGGCCCTCCACTTT.

V gene TRBV7-9 combines with J gene TRBJ1-6; TRBD1 might be the D (6 bases). V gave up 5 bases and J gave up 9 bases, with 17 bases separating them. CDR3 length: 15 amino acids. The germline V gene has CDR1 SEHNR and CDR2 FQNEAQ (reference sequence). The CDR3 sequence: CASSPGGAVGSPLHF. CDR3 DNA sequence: TGTGCCAGCAGCCCCGGGGGGGCCGTAGGTTCACCCCTCCACTTT.

This chain joins TRBV5-5 and TRBJ1-1; D perhaps matches TRBD1 (5 bases). The CDR3 has 15 amino acids. The V and J ends lost 1 base and 1 base respectively, with 11 bases between them. Germline loops: CDR1 SGHKS, CDR2 YYEKEE (reference sequence). The CDR3 loop reads CASSLRGQGNTEAFF. CDR3 sequence (DNA): TGTGCCAGCAGCTTGCGCGGCCAGGGGAACACTGAAGCTTTCTTT.

V and J are TRBV4-3 and TRBJ2-3, with D possibly matching TRBD1 (5 bases). CDR1 and CDR2 from the germline V gene are LGHNA and YSLEER. The ends were cut back, 0 bases at V and 2 bases at J, with 9 bases in the middle. The CDR3 runs 15 residues. CDR3 sequence (DNA): TGCGCCAGCAGCCAAGAGGCAGGGATCACAGATACGCAGTATTTT. Protein product: CASSQEAGITDTQYF.

This chain's CDR3 is CSVEGQTYEQYF. Here the CDR3 DNA reads TGCAGCGTTGAAGGCCAGACCTACGAGCAGTACTTC. The V and J genes are TRBV29-1 and TRBJ2-7; unclear D gene. V was clipped by 1 base and J by 2 bases, with 6 bases between them. CDR3 length: 12 amino acids. CDR1 is SQVTM, CDR2 ANQGSEA, per germline.

This clone was observed once. The V call is TRBV19, the J call TRBJ2-1; 10 nucleotides agree with TRBD1. Germline V gene lookup returns CDR1 LNHDA and CDR2 SQIVND (reference sequence). This CDR3 has 15 residues. Trimming took 9 bases from V and 9 from J; bases not matched to a gene: 14. CDR3 sequence: CASSRDRGIRGEQFF. CDR3 bases: TGTGCCAGCTCCCGGGACAGGGGAATCCGGGGTGAGCAGTTCTTC.

The chain employs TRBV7-9 and TRBJ2-2, with D possibly matching TRBD2 (6 bases). Trimming left V 1 base short and J 1 base short, with 10 bases between. Germline V lookup: CDR1 SEHNR, CDR2 FQNEAQ (reference sequence). CDR3 length: 16 residues. The CDR3 DNA sequence: TGTGCCAGCAGCTTAGACCTCGGGGGGAACACCGGGGAGCTGTTTTTT. This gives the protein CASSLDLGGNTGELFF.

This clone was seen once. The CDR3 region has the DNA TGTGCCAGCAGTTTAGGGGCTCGAATCGGGACTGAAGCTTTCTTT. Amino acid sequence: CASSLGARIGTEAFF. V is TRBV5-6 and J is TRBJ1-1, with a tentative D call TRBD1 (5 bases). The CDR3 sequence is 15 residues long. Trimming stripped 5 bases from V and 5 bases from J, with 19 bases between. CDR1 and CDR2 (germline): SGHDT, YYEEEE.

The gene calls are TRBV18 and TRBJ2-1; D unresolved. Germline V gives CDR1 KGHSH, CDR2 LQKENI. The CDR3 is 15 residues long. Trimming removed 1 base at V and 6 bases at J, with 13 bases between. The CDR3 sequence is CASSPRSQARNEQFF. The CDR3 DNA reads TGTGCCAGCTCACCACGGTCCCAAGCTCGCAATGAGCAGTTCTTC.

The chain combines TRBV6-5 with TRBJ1-2; D gene ambiguous. Trimming removed 7 bases from V and 7 bases from J, with 19 bases in between. The CDR3 has 14 residues. In germline, CDR1 is MNHEY, CDR2 SVGAGI. Here the CDR3 reads CASTPVAGFVGYTF. CDR3 coding DNA: TGTGCCAGCACCCCCGTGGCGGGGTTTGTTGGCTACACCTTC.

The V and J genes are TRBV7-3 and TRBJ1-3, with D perhaps matching TRBD1 (6 bases). Germline V gene sequence: CDR1 SGHTA, CDR2 FQGTGA. This CDR3 has 15 residues. V lost 2 bases to trimming and J lost 3 bases, with 11 bases between them. The CDR3 protein is CASSLSGAVGNTIYF. In DNA, the CDR3 is TGTGCCAGCAGCTTATCAGGGGCGGTTGGAAACACCATATATTTT. The full variable domain, with the rest looked up from reference TRBV7-3 and TRBJ1-3, is GAGVSQTPSNKVTEKGKYVELRCDPISGHTALYWYRQSLGQGPEFLIYFQGTGAADDSGLPNDRFFAVRPEGSVSTLKIQRTERGDSAVYLCASSLSGAVGNTIYFGEGSWLTVV.

The chain joins TRBV10-3 to TRBJ1-5; D call uncertain. V lost 0 bases and J lost 4, with 4 bases in between. Germline V CDR1 and CDR2: ENHRY, SYGVKD. This CDR3 is 13 amino acids long. This CDR3 is CAISESTNQPQHF. The CDR3, as DNA: TGTGCCATCAGTGAGTCGACTAATCAGCCCCAGCATTTT.

This chain connects TRBV4-3 to TRBJ2-5, with D perhaps matching TRBD2 (6 bases). Germline V gene data show CDR1 as LGHNA and CDR2 as YSLEER. This CDR3 spans 17 amino acids. The V and J ends lost 0 bases and 3 bases respectively, with 17 bases between them. The CDR3, as DNA: TGCGCCAGCAGCCAAGATCGCCCAGGGACTCAAAAAGAGACCCAGTACTTC. Translation gives CASSQDRPGTQKETQYF.

This chain connects TRBV15 to TRBJ2-1; 9 nucleotides agree with TRBD2. CDR3 size: 17 residues. J was trimmed by 5 bases and V by 1 base; bases with no gene match: 9. Germline V gene sequence: CDR1 LNHNV, CDR2 YYDKDF (reference sequence). CDR3 loop: CATSRVYSSGGDNEQFF. CDR3 sequence (DNA): TGTGCCACCAGCAGAGTTTATAGTAGCGGGGGCGACAATGAGCAGTTCTTC. Based on the CDR3 plus reference TRBV15 and TRBJ2-1, the full variable domain is DAMVIQNPRYQVTQFGKPVTLSCSQTLNHNVMYWYQQKSSQAPKLLFHYYDKDFNNEADTPDNFQSRRPNTSFCFLDIRSPGLGDTAMYLCATSRVYSSGGDNEQFFGPGTRLTVL.

The chain couples TRBV7-2 to TRBJ2-7, with TRBD1 as a possible D gene (6 bases). Looked up from germline, CDR1 is SGHTA and CDR2 is FQGNSA. This CDR3 is built from 17 residues. The germline V and J ends were trimmed by 1 base and 2 bases, with 18 bases remaining between them. This CDR3 reads CASSLVGGQRRAYEQYF. CDR3 in DNA: TGTGCCAGCAGCTTAGTGGGCGGACAGAGAAGAGCCTACGAGCAGTACTTC.

This chain joins TRBV5-1 and TRBJ2-7; D is undetermined. The CDR3 runs 16 residues. V gave up 3 bases and J gave up 3 bases, with 19 bases separating them. CDR1 is SGHRS and CDR2 is YFSETQ in the germline V gene. CDR3 nucleotide sequence: TGCGCCAGCAGCTGGTCTGGCTCACAATCGATCTACGAGCAGTACTTC. It specifies CASSWSGSQSIYEQYF.

The chain employs TRBV6-5 and TRBJ1-1; weak D call: TRBD1 (5 bases). Germline V gene sequence: CDR1 MNHEY, CDR2 SVGAGI. This CDR3 is 12 amino acids long. Trimming stripped 8 bases from V and 5 bases from J, with 12 bases between. The chain's CDR3 is CASRTGGTEAFF. CDR3 DNA: TGTGCCAGCCGAACGGGGGGGACTGAAGCTTTCTTT.

The V and J genes are TRBV19 and TRBJ2-7, with D perhaps matching TRBD2 (5 bases). This CDR3 has 13 residues. Germline V gene sequence: CDR1 LNHDA, CDR2 SQIVND (reference sequence). The germline V and J ends were trimmed by 3 bases and 2 bases, with 8 bases remaining between them. For the CDR3, the DNA is TGTGCCAGTAGTATTCGGGGTCCCTACGAGCAGTACTTC. It translates to CASSIRGPYEQYF. The full variable domain, its missing parts supplied by reference TRBV19 and TRBJ2-7, is DGGITQSPKYLFRKEGQNVTLSCEQNLNHDAMYWYRQDPGQGLRLIYYSQIVNDFQKGDIAEGYSVSREKKESFPLTVTSAQKNPTAFYLCASSIRGPYEQYFGPGTRLTVT.

The rearrangement joins TRBV5-1 to TRBJ2-3; D ambiguous. V shed 4 bases and J shed 0 bases, with 9 bases lying between them. CDR3 size: 14 residues. Looked up from germline, CDR1 is SGHRS and CDR2 is YFSETQ. This CDR3 is CASSPFSSTDTQYF. CDR3 nucleotide sequence: TGCGCCAGCAGCCCCTTCTCTAGCACAGATACGCAGTATTTT.

V usage is TRBV5-6 and J usage is TRBJ2-5; 10 bases map to TRBD2. V trimming: 4 bases; J trimming: 0 bases; junction bases outside the gene matches: 3. CDR3 size: 15 residues. Germline V gene sequence: CDR1 SGHDT, CDR2 YYEEEE. CDR3 loop: CASSPLAGDQETQYF. The CDR3 DNA follows: TGTGCCAGCAGCCCCCTAGCGGGAGACCAAGAGACCCAGTACTTC.

The V and J genes are TRBV5-1 and TRBJ1-2, with D perhaps TRBD1 (5 bases). The V end lost 4 bases, the J end lost 7 bases, and 17 bases lay between the germline ends. CDR1 and CDR2 (germline): SGHRS, YFSETQ. This CDR3 comprises 14 residues. The chain's CDR3 is CASSTTADTGGYTF. The CDR3 coding sequence is TGCGCCAGCAGCACAACCGCGGACACCGGTGGCTACACCTTC.

V is TRBV18 and J is TRBJ2-7; weak D call: TRBD1 (6 bases). Between the trimmed V and J ends, which lost 1 base and 5 bases, there was a span of 9 bases. The CDR3 runs 13 residues. In germline, CDR1 is KGHSH, CDR2 LQKENI. In DNA form, the CDR3 reads TGTGCCAGCTCACCACAGACAGGTAACGAGCAGTACTTC. This gives the protein CASSPQTGNEQYF.

V usage is TRBV5-4 and J usage is TRBJ1-6; D gene uncertain. Trimming took off 0 bases at V and 8 bases at J, with 6 bases between the two ends. The CDR3 totals 13 residues. The germline V gene has CDR1 SGHNT and CDR2 YYREEE (reference sequence). This chain's CDR3 is CASSLEADSPLHF. The CDR3 coding sequence is TGTGCCAGCAGCTTGGAAGCCGATTCACCCCTCCACTTT. Full variable domain (rest looked up from reference TRBV5-4 and TRBJ1-6): ETGVTQSPTHLIKTRGQQVTLRCSSQSGHNTVSWYQQALGQGPQFIFQYYREEENGRGNFPPRFSGLQFPNYSSELNVNALELDDSALYLCASSLEADSPLHFGNGTRLTVT.

The rearrangement uses TRBV30 and TRBJ2-1; TRBD1 matches at 11 bases. V lost 4 bases and J lost 9; bases outside the gene matches: 5. CDR1 is GTSNPN, CDR2 SVGIG, per germline (reference sequence). This CDR3 is built from 13 residues. As DNA, the CDR3 is TGTGCCTGGAACGGACAGGGGGCCGGTGAGCAGTTCTTC. It is translated as CAWNGQGAGEQFF.

This rearrangement joins TRBV7-9 to TRBJ2-7, with D unresolved. V dropped 1 base and J dropped 5 bases, with 9 bases sitting between them. Germline loops: CDR1 SEHNR, CDR2 FQNEAQ (reference sequence). CDR3 length equals 13 residues. The CDR3 DNA follows: TGTGCCAGCAGCTTAGAGCGCTTAAACGAGCAGTACTTC. It is translated as CASSLERLNEQYF.

This clone was detected only once. This chain connects TRBV5-1 to TRBJ1-1, with TRBD1 matching over 11 bases. Per germline, CDR1 SGHRS and CDR2 YFSETQ. The V and J ends lost 6 bases and 5 bases, in that order; junction bases with no gene match: 15. The CDR3 has 17 residues. For the CDR3, the DNA is TGCGCCAGCACCCGCCAACCGGGACAGGGGGTGGGGACTGAAGCTTTCTTT. Amino acid sequence: CASTRQPGQGVGTEAFF. Complete variable domain (other parts from reference TRBV5-1 and TRBJ1-1): KAGVTQTPRYLIKTRGQQVTLSCSPISGHRSVSWYQQTPGQGLQFLFEYFSETQRNKGNFPGRFSGRQFSNSRSEMNVSTLELGDSALYLCASTRQPGQGVGTEAFFGQGTRLTVV.

The chain carries TRBV7-9 and TRBJ1-5, with D possibly being TRBD1 (5 bases). Germline CDR1 SEHNR, CDR2 FQNEAQ (reference sequence). Deletions cut 1 base from V and 3 bases from J, with 13 bases between. The CDR3 consists of 16 residues. The CDR3 is CASSLVGEGANQPQHF. The DNA for the CDR3 is TGTGCCAGCAGCTTAGTAGGGGAAGGGGCCAATCAGCCCCAGCATTTT.

This clone occurred once. V and J are TRBV18 and TRBJ2-1; TRBD2 agrees at 9 bases. The ends lost 0 bases at V and 10 bases at J; junction bases unmatched: 7. The CDR3 has 15 residues. The germline V gene encodes CDR1 KGHSH and CDR2 LQKENI. The CDR3 here is CASSPPAGGFREQFF. DNA of the CDR3: TGTGCCAGCTCACCACCCGCGGGGGGGTTTCGCGAGCAGTTCTTC.

CDR3 protein: CASSPNSQGARETQYF. The CDR3 bases are TGCGCCAGCAGCCCAAACTCACAGGGGGCAAGGGAGACCCAGTACTTC. The chain links TRBV5-1 to TRBJ2-5; the match to TRBD1 covers 9 bases. V was clipped by 4 bases and J by 5 bases; unmatched bases: 12. CDR3 size: 16 residues. Germline values: CDR1 SGHRS, CDR2 YFSETQ. The entire variable domain, with the rest obtained from reference TRBV5-1 and TRBJ2-5, is as follows: KAGVTQTPRYLIKTRGQQVTLSCSPISGHRSVSWYQQTPGQGLQFLFEYFSETQRNKGNFPGRFSGRQFSNSRSEMNVSTLELGDSALYLCASSPNSQGARETQYFGPGTRLLVL.

V gene TRBV5-1 combines with J gene TRBJ2-7; TRBD2 agrees at 9 bases. This CDR3 region has 15 residues. Germline V lookup: CDR1 SGHRS, CDR2 YFSETQ. Unmatched junction bases numbered 9, after V lost 3 bases and J lost 5 bases. The CDR3 region has the DNA TGCGCCAGCAGCTCGCTAGCGGGAAGGGGGCACGAGCAGTACTTC. It specifies CASSSLAGRGHEQYF.

The genes are TRBV18 and TRBJ1-1; D remains unclear. There are 13 residues in the CDR3. V lost 5 bases and J 1 base, leaving 8 bases between the germline ends. Germline V lookup: CDR1 KGHSH, CDR2 LQKENI. The CDR3 DNA sequence: TGTGCCAGCTCAGAGGGCGGGAACACTGAAGCTTTCTTT. It is translated as CASSEGGNTEAFF.

This clone was recorded a few times. V usage is TRBV30 and J usage is TRBJ2-5, with D uncertain. V was shortened by 2 bases and J by 13 bases, with 14 bases between the two germline ends. Germline CDR1 and CDR2: GTSNPN and SVGIG (reference sequence). The CDR3 loop spans 11 amino acids. The CDR3 nucleotides are TGTGCCTGGAGTTCAACAGCTTACCTGTACTTC. It translates to CAWSSTAYLYF.